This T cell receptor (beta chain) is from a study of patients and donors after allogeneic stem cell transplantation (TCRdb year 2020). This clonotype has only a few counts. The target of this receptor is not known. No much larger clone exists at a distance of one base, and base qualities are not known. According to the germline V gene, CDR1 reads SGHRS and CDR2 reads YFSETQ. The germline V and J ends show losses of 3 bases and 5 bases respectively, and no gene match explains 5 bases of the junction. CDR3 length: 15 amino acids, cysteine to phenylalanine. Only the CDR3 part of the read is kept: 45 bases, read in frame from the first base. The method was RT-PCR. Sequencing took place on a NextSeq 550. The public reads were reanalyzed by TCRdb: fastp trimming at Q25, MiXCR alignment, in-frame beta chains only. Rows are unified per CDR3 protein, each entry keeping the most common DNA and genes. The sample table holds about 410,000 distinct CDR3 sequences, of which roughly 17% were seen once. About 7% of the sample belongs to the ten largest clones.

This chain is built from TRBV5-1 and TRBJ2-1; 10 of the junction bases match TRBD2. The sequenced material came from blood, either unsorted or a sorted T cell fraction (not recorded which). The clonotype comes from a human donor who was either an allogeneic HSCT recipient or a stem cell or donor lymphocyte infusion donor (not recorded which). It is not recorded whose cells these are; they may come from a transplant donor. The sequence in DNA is TGCGCCAGCAGCTGGGGCGGACTAGCGGACAATGAGCAGTTCTTC. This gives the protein CASSWGGLADNEQFF.